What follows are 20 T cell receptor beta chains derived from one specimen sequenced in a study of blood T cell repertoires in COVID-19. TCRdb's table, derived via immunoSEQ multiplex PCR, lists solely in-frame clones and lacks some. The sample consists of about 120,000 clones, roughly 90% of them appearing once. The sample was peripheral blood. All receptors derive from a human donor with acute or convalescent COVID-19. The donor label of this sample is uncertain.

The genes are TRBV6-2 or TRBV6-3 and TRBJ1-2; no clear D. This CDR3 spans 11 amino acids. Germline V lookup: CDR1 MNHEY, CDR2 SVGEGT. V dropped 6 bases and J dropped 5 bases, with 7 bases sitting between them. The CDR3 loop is CASSLGYGYTF. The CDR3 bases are TGTGCCAGCAGCCTCGGGTATGGCTACACCTTC.

CDR3 amino acids: CASSPSGSPSNTGELFF. DNA of the CDR3: TGTGCCAGCAGCCCTAGCGGGAGCCCTTCGAACACCGGGGAGCTGTTTTTT. The genes are TRBV5-4 and TRBJ2-2, with 10 bases lining up with TRBD2. The CDR3 is made up of 17 amino acids. Germline CDR1 SGHNT, CDR2 YYREEE (reference sequence). Trimming cost V 4 bases and J 0 bases; bases outside gene matches: 6.

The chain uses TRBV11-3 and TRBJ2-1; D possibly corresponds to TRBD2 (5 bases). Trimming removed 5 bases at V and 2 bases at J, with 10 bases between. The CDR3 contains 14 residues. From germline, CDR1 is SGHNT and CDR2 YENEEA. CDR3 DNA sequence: TGTGCCAGCAGCGTATCCGGGGCCTACAATGAGCAGTTCTTC. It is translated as CASSVSGAYNEQFF.

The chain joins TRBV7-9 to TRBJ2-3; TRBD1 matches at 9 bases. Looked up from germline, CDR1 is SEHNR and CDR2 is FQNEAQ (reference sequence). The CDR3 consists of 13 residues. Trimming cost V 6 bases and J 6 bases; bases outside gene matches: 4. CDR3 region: CASRTGQGDTQYF. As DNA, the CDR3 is TGTGCCAGCAGGACAGGACAGGGGGATACGCAGTATTTT.

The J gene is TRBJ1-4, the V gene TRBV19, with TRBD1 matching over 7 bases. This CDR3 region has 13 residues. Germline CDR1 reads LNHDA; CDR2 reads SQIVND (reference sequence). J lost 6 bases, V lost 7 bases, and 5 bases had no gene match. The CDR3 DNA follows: TGTGCCAGTAAGACAGGGTGGGATGAAAAACTGTTTTTT. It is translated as CASKTGWDEKLFF.

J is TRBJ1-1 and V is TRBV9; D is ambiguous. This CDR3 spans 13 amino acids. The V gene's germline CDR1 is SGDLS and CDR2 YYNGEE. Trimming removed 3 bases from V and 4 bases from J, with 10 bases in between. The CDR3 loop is CASSGPSGTEAFF. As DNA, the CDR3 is TGTGCCAGCAGCGGGCCCTCGGGCACTGAAGCTTTCTTT.

The CDR3: CATTGQGRTEAFF. The CDR3 bases are TGTGCCACCACGGGACAGGGGAGAACTGAAGCTTTCTTT. This chain links TRBV6-5 with TRBJ1-1, with TRBD1 identical over 10 bases. Germline CDR1 is MNHEY and CDR2 is SVGAGI. Trimming removed 10 bases from V and 5 bases from J; junction bases left unmatched: 7. The CDR3 is 13 residues long.

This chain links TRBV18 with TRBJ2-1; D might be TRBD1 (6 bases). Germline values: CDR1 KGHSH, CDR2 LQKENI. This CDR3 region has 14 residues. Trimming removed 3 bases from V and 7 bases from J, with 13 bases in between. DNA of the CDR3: TGTGCCAGCTCACCGGAACAGGGTTGGAATGAGCAGTTCTTC. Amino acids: CASSPEQGWNEQFF.

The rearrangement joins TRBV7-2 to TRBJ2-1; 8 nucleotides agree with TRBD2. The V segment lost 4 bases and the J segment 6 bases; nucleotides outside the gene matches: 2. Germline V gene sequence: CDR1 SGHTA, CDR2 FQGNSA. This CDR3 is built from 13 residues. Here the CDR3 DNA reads TGTGCCAGCAGCTCGGGGGGGATCAATGAGCAGTTCTTC. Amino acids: CASSSGGINEQFF.

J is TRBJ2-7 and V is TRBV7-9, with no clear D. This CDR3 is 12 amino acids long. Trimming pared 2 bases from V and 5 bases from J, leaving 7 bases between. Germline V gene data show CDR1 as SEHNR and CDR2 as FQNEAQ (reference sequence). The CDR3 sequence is CASSLPSDEQYF. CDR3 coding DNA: TGTGCCAGCAGCTTACCTTCCGACGAGCAGTACTTC.

The CDR3 region has the DNA TGTGCCAGCAGCGGACTAGCGGGTAAAAATGAGCAGTTCTTC. Its protein is CASSGLAGKNEQFF. V is TRBV27 and J is TRBJ2-1; 11 bases are a match to TRBD2. V trimming: 6 bases; J trimming: 7 bases; junction bases outside the gene matches: 5. CDR3 length: 14 amino acids. Germline CDR1 MNHEY, CDR2 SMNVEV (reference sequence).

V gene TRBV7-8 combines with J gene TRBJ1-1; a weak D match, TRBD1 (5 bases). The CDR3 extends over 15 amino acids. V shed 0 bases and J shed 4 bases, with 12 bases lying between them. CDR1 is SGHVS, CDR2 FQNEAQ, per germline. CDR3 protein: CASSLARSGITEAFF. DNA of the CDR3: TGTGCCAGCAGCTTAGCGCGTTCAGGGATCACTGAAGCTTTCTTT. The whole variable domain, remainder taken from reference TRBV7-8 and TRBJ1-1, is GAGVSQSPRYKVAKRGQDVALRCDPISGHVSLFWYQQALGQGPEFLTYFQNEAQLDKSGLPSDRFFAERPEGSVSTLKIQRTQQEDSAVYLCASSLARSGITEAFFGQGTRLTVV.

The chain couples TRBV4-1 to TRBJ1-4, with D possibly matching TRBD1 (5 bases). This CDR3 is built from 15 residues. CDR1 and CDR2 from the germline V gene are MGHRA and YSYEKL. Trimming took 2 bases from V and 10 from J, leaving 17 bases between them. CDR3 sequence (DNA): TGCGCCAGCAGCCAACGCAGGGTGATGGTCGGAAAACTGTTTTTT. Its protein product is CASSQRRVMVGKLFF.

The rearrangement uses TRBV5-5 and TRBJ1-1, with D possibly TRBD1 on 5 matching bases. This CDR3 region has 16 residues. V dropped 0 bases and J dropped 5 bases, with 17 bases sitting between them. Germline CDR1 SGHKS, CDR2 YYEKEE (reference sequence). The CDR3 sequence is CASSLASVGGKTEAFF. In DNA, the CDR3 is TGTGCCAGCAGCTTGGCGTCGGTCGGGGGGAAGACTGAAGCTTTCTTT.

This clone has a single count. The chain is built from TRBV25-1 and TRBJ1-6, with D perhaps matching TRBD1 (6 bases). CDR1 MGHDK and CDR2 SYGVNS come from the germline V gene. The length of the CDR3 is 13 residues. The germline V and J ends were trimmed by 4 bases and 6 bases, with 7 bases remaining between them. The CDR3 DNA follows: TGTGCCAGCAGTGGGGGGCTTAATTCACCCCTCCACTTT. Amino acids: CASSGGLNSPLHF.

The CDR3 reads CASTKLDRPNYGYTF. The CDR3 DNA follows: TGTGCCAGTACTAAATTGGACAGGCCTAACTATGGCTACACCTTC. J is TRBJ1-2 and V is TRBV19, with 7 bases identical to TRBD1. Trimming at V came to 7 bases and at J to 0 bases, leaving 8 bases not matched to a gene. Germline V gene data show CDR1 as LNHDA and CDR2 as SQIVND (reference sequence). The CDR3 loop spans 15 amino acids.

The CDR3 loop is CASSFRTGTGGYTF. The DNA for the CDR3 is TGTGCCAGCAGTTTCCGGACAGGGACGGGTGGCTACACCTTC. The genes are TRBV6-6 and TRBJ1-2, with TRBD1 matching 8 bases. V lost 4 bases and J lost 7; bases outside the gene matches: 8. CDR1 and CDR2 (germline): MNHNY, SVGAGI (reference sequence). The CDR3 has 14 residues.

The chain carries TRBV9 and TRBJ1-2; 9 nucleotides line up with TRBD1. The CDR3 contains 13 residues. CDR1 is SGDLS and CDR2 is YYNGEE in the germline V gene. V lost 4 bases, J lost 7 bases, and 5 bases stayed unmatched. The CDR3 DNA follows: TGTGCCAGCAGCCCGGGACAGGGTAGTGGCTACACCTTC. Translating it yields CASSPGQGSGYTF.

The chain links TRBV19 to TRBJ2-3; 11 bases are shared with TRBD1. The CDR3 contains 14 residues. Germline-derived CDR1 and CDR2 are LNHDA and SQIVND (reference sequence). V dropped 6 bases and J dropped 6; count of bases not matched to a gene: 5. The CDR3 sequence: CASRSDRGPDTQYF. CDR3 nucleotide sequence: TGTGCCAGTAGGTCGGACAGGGGGCCTGATACGCAGTATTTT.

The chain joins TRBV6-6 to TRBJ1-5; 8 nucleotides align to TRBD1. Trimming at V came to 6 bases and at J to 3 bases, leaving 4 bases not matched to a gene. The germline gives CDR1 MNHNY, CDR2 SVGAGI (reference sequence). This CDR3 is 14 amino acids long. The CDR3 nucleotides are TGTGCCAGCAGAGGGACAGGTAACAATCAGCCCCAGCATTTT. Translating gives CASRGTGNNQPQHF.